The TCR beta chain under discussion was sequenced for a study of blood T cell repertoires in COVID-19. Study information: Sources were T cells, B-cell-depleted T cells, or PBMCs; the material itself was cDNA or gDNA.

The CDR3 runs 13 residues. V was cut by 8 bases and J by 5 bases, with 15 bases left in between. Looked up from germline, CDR1 is MDHEN and CDR2 is SYDVKM. The assay was immunoSEQ multiplex PCR, and TCRdb's table has in-frame clones only and misses some. The sample lists a few hundred thousand clones, about nine tenths seen once, with roughly 0.9% in the top ten. The gene calls are TRBV28 and TRBJ2-5; D gene ambiguous. The receptor's source is a woman aged 40 to 50 who had been exposed to COVID-19. Specimen: PBMCs or T cells enriched from blood (not recorded which). CDR3 nucleotides: TGTGCCAGCGGCGCAGGTCCATCGGAGACCCAGTACTTC. Translating it yields CASGAGPSETQYF. The full variable domain, its missing parts supplied by reference TRBV28 and TRBJ2-5, is DVKVTQSSRYLVKRTGEKVFLECVQDMDHENMFWYRQDPGLGLRLIYFSYDVKMKEKGDIPEGYSVSREKKERFSLILESASTNQTSMYLCASGAGPSETQYFGPGTRLLVL.